The sequence of this T cell receptor (beta chain) was determined in a study of cytomegalovirus exposure and HLA in healthy donors. Looked up from germline, CDR1 is WSHSY and CDR2 is SAAADI. The CDR3 extends over 13 amino acids. V was cut by 7 bases and J by 0 bases, with 9 bases left in between. PCR used 60 Vbeta primers and 13 Jbeta primers. The data were produced by immunoSEQ multiplex PCR, yet TCRdb's version contains in-frame clones alone and is incomplete. The sample carries around 120,000 clones, 80% recorded once. To note about this clone: No antigen is known for it.

Overall study results and limits: Reported findings show TCR beta sequences accurately forecast HLA-A and HLA-B alleles in most subjects. The study flagged roughly 160 TCR beta chains as cytomegalovirus-associated.

The sequenced sample was PBMCs. The receptor was isolated from a female donor in good health and CMV-seropositive. This sequence joins TRBV10-2 and TRBJ1-1; no clear D gene. The CDR3 loop reads CASKNTMNTEAFF. CDR3 in DNA: TGCGCCAGCAAGAACACGATGAACACTGAAGCTTTCTTT.